In terms of frequency, the clone carrying this TCR beta chain is medium-sized. Its target is unknown. Read sequence stops 3 residues before the CDR3 end, and the germline J gene provides the missing end. Per germline, CDR1 SQVTM and CDR2 ANQGSEA. The CDR3 has 14 residues. The V segment lost 4 bases and the J segment 5 bases; nucleotides outside the gene matches: 9. The protocol was immunoSEQ multiplex PCR, while the TCRdb copy is restricted to in-frame clones and leaves out a portion. Its clone listing holds about 15,000 clones. CVID subjects were neither ill nor on immunomodulatory or immunosuppressive medication at sampling. The data stem from a study of T cell clonality in common variable immunodeficiency. Whole-study findings and limits: Fewer deletions and N-nucleotide insertions were reportedly seen in common variable immunodeficiency TCR beta sequences.

The rearrangement joins TRBV29-1 to TRBJ2-7, with 9 bases identical to TRBD2. Sequenced material: peripheral blood mononuclear cells. The sequence was obtained from a human donor with common variable immunodeficiency. Incomplete CDR3 DNA: TGCAGCGTTGGGGACCGGACTAGCGCACACGAG. Translated, it gives CSVGDRTSAHE. The whole CDR3 protein reads CSVGDRTSAHEQYF.